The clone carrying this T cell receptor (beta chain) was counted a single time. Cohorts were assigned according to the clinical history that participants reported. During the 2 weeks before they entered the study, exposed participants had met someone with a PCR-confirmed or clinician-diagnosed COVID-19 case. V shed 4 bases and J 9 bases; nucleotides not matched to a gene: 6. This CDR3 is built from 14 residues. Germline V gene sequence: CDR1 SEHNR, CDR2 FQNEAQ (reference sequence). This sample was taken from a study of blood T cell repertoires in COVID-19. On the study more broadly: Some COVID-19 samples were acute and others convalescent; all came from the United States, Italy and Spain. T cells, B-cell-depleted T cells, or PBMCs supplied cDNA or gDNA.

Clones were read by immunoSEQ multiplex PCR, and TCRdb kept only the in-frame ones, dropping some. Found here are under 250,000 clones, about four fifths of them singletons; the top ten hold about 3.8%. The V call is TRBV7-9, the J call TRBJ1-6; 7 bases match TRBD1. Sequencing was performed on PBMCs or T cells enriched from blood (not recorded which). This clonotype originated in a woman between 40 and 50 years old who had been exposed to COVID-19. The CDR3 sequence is CASSWDSSGSPLHF. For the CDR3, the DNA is TGTGCCAGCAGCTGGGACAGTTCCGGTTCACCCCTCCACTTT.